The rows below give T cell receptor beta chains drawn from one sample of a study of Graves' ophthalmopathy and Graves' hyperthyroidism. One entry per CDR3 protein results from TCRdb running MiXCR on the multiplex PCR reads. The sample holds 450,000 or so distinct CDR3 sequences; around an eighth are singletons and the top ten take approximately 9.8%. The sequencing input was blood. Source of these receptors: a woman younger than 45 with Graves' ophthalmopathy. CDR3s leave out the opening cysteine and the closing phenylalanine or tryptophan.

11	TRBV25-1	ASSGYKKETQY
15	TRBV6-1	ASRPDRNPYSNQPQH
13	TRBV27	ASSLKGAPGYGYT
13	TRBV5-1	ASSWAGGGTDTQY
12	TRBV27	ASRGGGEAYGYT
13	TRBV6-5	ASSYSAVPGGTQY
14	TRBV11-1	ASIQLAGVGTGELF
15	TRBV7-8	ASSLGSQAPRNTEAF
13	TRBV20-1	SASNSGTSGYEQY
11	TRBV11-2	ASSSHSGNTIY
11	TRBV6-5	ASNPGGGTEAF
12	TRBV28	ASSSRQGGGELF
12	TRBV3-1	ASSQALATETQY
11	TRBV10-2	ASRQGIDTEAF
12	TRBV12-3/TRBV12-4	ASSFSRGNTEAF
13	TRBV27	ASSLMREVPYEQY
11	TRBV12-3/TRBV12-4	ASSLILVGEQF
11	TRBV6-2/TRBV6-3	ASSPRRSYEQY
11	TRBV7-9	ASCPGVVGEQY
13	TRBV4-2	ASSQDYAFHYGYT
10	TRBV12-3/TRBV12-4	ASSYPSNEQY
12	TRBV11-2	ASSLGGSSETQY
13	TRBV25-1	ASSSGQGSTGELF